This record concerns one T cell receptor beta chain sequence. Its antigen is still unknown. The sample is drawn from a study of T cell clonotyping in hematopoietic cell transplantation. Study outcomes and limitations: Recipient TCR diversity dropped after transplant; expanded clonotypes rose from day 30 to 180. Few recipient clonotypes overlapped donors; over 95% were de novo at given depth.

Blood collection times were about day -28 and days 30, 100, 180 posttransplant. V gave up 4 bases and J gave up 5 bases, with 17 bases separating them. The CDR3 sequence is 15 residues long. Germline lookup yields CDR1 MNHEY and CDR2 SVGAGI. Profiled with immunoSEQ multiplex PCR; TCRdb holds only in-frame clones, not every one. The profile shows some 4,600 clones, approximately 80% of them singletons. The sample in question was peripheral blood mononuclear cells, obtained 100 days after allogeneic stem cell transplant. This rearrangement joins TRBV6-5 to TRBJ2-5, with D perhaps given as TRBD1 or TRBD2 (5 bases each). This sequence originates from a female patient aged 45 to 65 who had an allogeneic stem cell transplant from an unrelated donor, so the T cells may come from the graft donor. Some clones in this sample may be carry-over from other donors' samples. As DNA, the CDR3 is TGTGCCAGCAGTTCTTTTGGAGGCAGACAGGAGACCCAGTACTTC. Translating gives CASSSFGGRQETQYF.